A single TCR beta chain is shown here with its context. Antigen unknown. Other DNA variants within this sample encode the same CDR3. In replicate PCRs of sorted subsets, about 190 ng DNA, approximately 30,000 T cell genomes, was used. The table came from immunoSEQ multiplex PCR; TCRdb's copy has only in-frame clones and leaves some out. Of 2 million to 2.5 million clones listed, 85% to 95% are singletons. The sample is drawn from a study of shared clonotypes between healthy human individuals. General study points: Investigators collected only blood, and repertoires in tissues likely differ. Compared with clonotypes that all four donors shared, non-shared clonotypes had lower generation probabilities.

Terminally differentiated effector memory CD45RA+ cells were excluded from the naive CD8 cells, which were CD45RO-negative and positively selected for CCR7. The CDR3 consists of 15 residues. The junction had 1 base not matched to a gene; V was cut back by 1 base and J by 2 bases. CDR1 and CDR2 (germline): ENHRY, SYGVKD. Sequenced: naive CD8+ T cells from PBMCs. This rearrangement joins TRBV10-3 to TRBJ1-5; 8 bases line up with TRBD1. This receptor was taken from a man aged 18 to 30 in good health. Some clones in this sample may be carry-over from other donors' samples. The CDR3: CAISELGQGNQPQHF. DNA of the CDR3: TGTGCCATCAGTGAGTTGGGACAGGGCAATCAGCCCCAGCATTTT.